The 26 T cell receptor beta chains listed next were all sequenced from one sample in a study of blood T cell repertoires in COVID-19. Data came from immunoSEQ multiplex PCR; TCRdb stores just in-frame clones and leaves some out. This sample has approximately 500,000 clones, with roughly 89% found just once. The sample was peripheral blood. The receptor set was obtained from a woman aged 50 to 60 with COVID-19, enrolled during active disease.

This CDR3 reads CASSEVGTASSYNEQFF. In nucleotides, the CDR3 is TGTGCCAGCAGTGAGGTCGGGACAGCTAGCTCCTACAATGAGCAGTTCTTC. This sequence joins TRBV6-1 and TRBJ2-1, with 7 positions matching TRBD1. The length of the CDR3 is 17 residues. Germline V gives CDR1 MNHNS, CDR2 SASEGT. After removal of 3 bases from V and 0 bases from J, the junction contained 8 bases not matched to a gene.

The genes are TRBV6-5 and TRBJ1-5; TRBD1 might be the D (6 bases). The CDR3 covers 15 residues. V lost 2 bases to trimming and J lost 7 bases, with 15 bases between them. Germline CDR1 MNHEY, CDR2 SVGAGI. DNA of the CDR3: TGTGCCAGCAGTTACGTCGCGACAGGCGGACAGCCCCAGCATTTT. This encodes CASSYVATGGQPQHF.

J is TRBJ1-1 and V is TRBV25-1; 7 positions agree with TRBD1. The CDR3 loop spans 13 amino acids. With 7 bases clipped from V and 6 bases from J, the junction kept 8 bases outside the gene matches. Germline V gene sequence: CDR1 MGHDK, CDR2 SYGVNS. The DNA of the CDR3 is TGTGCCAGCACCATCAGGGGGATGGCTGAAGCTTTCTTT. This translates into CASTIRGMAEAFF. Drawing the rest from reference TRBV25-1 and TRBJ1-1, the complete variable domain is EADIYQTPRYLVIGTGKKITLECSQTMGHDKMYWYQQDPGMELHLIHYSYGVNSTEKGDLSSESTVSRIRTEHFPLTLESARPSHTSQYLCASTIRGMAEAFFGQGTRLTVV.

The chain uses TRBV24-1 and TRBJ2-3, with 9 bases aligning to TRBD2. This CDR3 region has 15 residues. J was trimmed by 3 bases and V by 4 bases; bases with no gene match: 4. Germline V CDR1 and CDR2: KGHDR, SFDVKD. The CDR3, as DNA: TGTGCCACCAGTGAACGCGGGGGGGAAACAGATACGCAGTATTTT. This translates into CATSERGGETDTQYF.

This clone appeared a single time. The chain links TRBV29-1 to TRBJ1-1; D remains ambiguous. In germline, CDR1 is SQVTM, CDR2 ANQGSEA. This CDR3 spans 15 amino acids. V shed 5 bases and J shed 7 bases, with 23 bases lying between them. The CDR3 bases are TGCAGCGTTTCCCCATTTTTCGGGGAGGAGGGTGAAGCTTTCTTT. Residues: CSVSPFFGEEGEAFF.

In its sample, this clone was seen once. The chain employs TRBV2 and TRBJ2-1; 12 bases line up with TRBD2. Looked up from germline, CDR1 is SNHLY and CDR2 is FYNNEI. The CDR3 spans 16 residues. The V gene end was trimmed by 3 bases and the J gene end by 7 bases; junction bases not matched to a gene: 7. The CDR3 coding sequence is TGTGCCAGCAGTGATTCCCCTAGCGGGGGGGCAAATGAGCAGTTCTTC. Translating it yields CASSDSPSGGANEQFF. The full variable domain, its missing parts supplied by reference TRBV2 and TRBJ2-1, is EPEVTQTPSHQVTQMGQEVILRCVPISNHLYFYWYRQILGQKVEFLVSFYNNEISEKSEIFDDQFSVERPDGSNFTLKIRSTKLEDSAMYFCASSDSPSGGANEQFFGPGTRLTVL.

Concerning this clone: The same CDR3 can be traced to other DNA sequences in this sample. The CDR3 nucleotides are TGTGCCAGCAGTGAGTGGCACCCGAACACTGAAGCTTTCTTT. Its translation is CASSEWHPNTEAFF. The chain employs TRBV6-1 and TRBJ1-1; D is unresolved. CDR1 and CDR2 (germline): MNHNS, SASEGT. The V end lost 3 bases, the J end lost 1 base, and 9 bases lay between the germline ends. The CDR3 runs to 14 residues.

The genes are TRBV27 and TRBJ2-2, with a weak D call TRBD2 (6 bases). V lost 5 bases, J lost 4 bases, and 14 bases lay in between. CDR3 length: 15 residues. Per germline, CDR1 MNHEY and CDR2 SMNVEV (reference sequence). The CDR3: CASSPRTTPTGELFF. The DNA of the CDR3 is TGTGCCAGCAGTCCCCGGACTACCCCCACCGGGGAGCTGTTTTTT.

The chain combines TRBV5-1 with TRBJ2-7; the D gene is possibly TRBD1 (6 bases). The CDR3 extends over 13 amino acids. Trimming shortened V by 4 bases and J by 6 bases, and 14 bases separated the two germline ends. Germline V lookup: CDR1 SGHRS, CDR2 YFSETQ. CDR3 in DNA: TGCGCCAGCAGCCCGGGACAAGAGGCCGAGCAGTACTTC. It codes for CASSPGQEAEQYF. Full variable domain (outside the CDR3, taken from reference TRBV5-1 and TRBJ2-7): KAGVTQTPRYLIKTRGQQVTLSCSPISGHRSVSWYQQTPGQGLQFLFEYFSETQRNKGNFPGRFSGRQFSNSRSEMNVSTLELGDSALYLCASSPGQEAEQYFGPGTRLTVT.

This sequence joins TRBV13 and TRBJ1-3; tentatively, D is TRBD1 (5 bases). Trimming pared 8 bases from V and 0 bases from J, leaving 11 bases between. This CDR3 is 14 amino acids long. The germline V gene has CDR1 PRHDT and CDR2 FYEKMQ (reference sequence). The CDR3 protein is CASCWGGSGNTIYF. In nucleotides, the CDR3 is TGTGCCAGCTGTTGGGGGGGCTCTGGAAACACCATATATTTT.

The chain is built from TRBV24-1 and TRBJ1-1; 7 bases align to TRBD1. The CDR3 runs 14 residues. Germline V gene data show CDR1 as KGHDR and CDR2 as SFDVKD. V was pared by 9 bases and J by 1 base, with 7 bases of the junction left unmatched. As DNA, the CDR3 is TGTGCCACCCATCCGGGGACAGCGAACACTGAAGCTTTCTTT. Translated, it gives CATHPGTANTEAFF.

The J gene is TRBJ1-1, the V gene TRBV27; 7 bases are a match to TRBD1. The CDR3 has 14 amino acids. J gave up 1 base and V 6 bases, and 5 bases lay outside the gene matches. CDR1 and CDR2 from the germline V gene are MNHEY and SMNVEV (reference sequence). The CDR3 here is CASRINRGNTEAFF. The DNA of the CDR3 is TGTGCCAGCAGAATTAACAGGGGGAACACTGAAGCTTTCTTT.

The chain carries TRBV5-1 and TRBJ1-2, with no clear D. Trimming pared 2 bases from V and 8 bases from J, leaving 10 bases between. Germline V gene lookup returns CDR1 SGHRS and CDR2 YFSETQ. There are 12 residues in the CDR3. The CDR3 reads CASSFDRRGYTF. In nucleotides, the CDR3 is TGCGCCAGCAGCTTTGATAGGAGGGGCTACACCTTC. Using reference TRBV5-1 and TRBJ1-2 for the parts outside the CDR3, the full variable domain is KAGVTQTPRYLIKTRGQQVTLSCSPISGHRSVSWYQQTPGQGLQFLFEYFSETQRNKGNFPGRFSGRQFSNSRSEMNVSTLELGDSALYLCASSFDRRGYTFGSGTRLTVV.

The rearrangement joins TRBV4-1 to TRBJ1-2; D is undetermined. V lost 4 bases and J lost 2, with 11 bases in between. The CDR3 loop spans 14 amino acids. CDR1 is MGHRA, CDR2 YSYEKL, per germline. CDR3 region: CASSLEAVNYGYTF. CDR3 in DNA: TGCGCCAGCAGCCTTGAAGCGGTAAACTATGGCTACACCTTC.

V usage is TRBV5-1 and J usage is TRBJ1-1; a weak D match, TRBD1 (5 bases). Germline lookup yields CDR1 SGHRS and CDR2 YFSETQ. There are 14 residues in the CDR3. The germline V and J ends were trimmed by 2 bases and 4 bases, with 12 bases remaining between them. CDR3 region: CASSFGGAVTEAFF. DNA for the CDR3: TGCGCCAGCAGCTTTGGCGGGGCAGTCACTGAAGCTTTCTTT.

V gene TRBV7-9 combines with J gene TRBJ1-4, with 7 bases identical to TRBD1. The CDR3 is made up of 14 amino acids. V lost 4 bases, J lost 6 bases, and 5 bases stayed unmatched. In germline, CDR1 is SEHNR, CDR2 FQNEAQ (reference sequence). The CDR3 loop reads CASSSTGRDEKLFF. The CDR3, as DNA: TGTGCCAGCAGCTCGACAGGGCGGGATGAAAAACTGTTTTTT.

The chain joins TRBV24-1 to TRBJ2-3; 10 bases agree with TRBD2. Germline assignment: CDR1 KGHDR and CDR2 SFDVKD. V was clipped by 5 bases and J by 3 bases; unmatched bases: 10. The CDR3 runs to 17 residues. The CDR3 sequence: CATSGGSGGAETDTQYF. CDR3 nucleotide sequence: TGTGCCACCAGTGGCGGGAGCGGGGGGGCGGAAACAGATACGCAGTATTTT.

The chain has TRBV11-1 and TRBJ1-2; D unclear. The CDR3 is made up of 15 amino acids. The germline V and J ends were trimmed by 3 bases and 7 bases, with 18 bases remaining between them. Germline CDR1 is SGHAT and CDR2 is FQDESV (reference sequence). The CDR3 DNA reads as TGTGCCAGCAGCTTTACCCCCGGCGCCCTAGTTGGCTACACCTTC. Protein product: CASSFTPGALVGYTF.

This rearrangement joins TRBV1 to TRBJ1-5. TRBV1 is described as a pseudogene. The length of the CDR3 is 15 residues. This CDR3 reads CTSSLLGEIAQPQHF. The CDR3 nucleotides are TGCACCAGCAGCCTCCTCGGGGAGATTGCGCAGCCCCAGCATTTT.

The chain has TRBV2 and TRBJ2-5; the D gene is possibly TRBD2 (5 bases). The germline gives CDR1 SNHLY, CDR2 FYNNEI. V was cut by 8 bases and J by 5 bases, with 9 bases left in between. CDR3 length equals 11 residues. The CDR3 loop reads CASGRGETQYF. The DNA for the CDR3 is TGTGCCAGCGGTCGCGGGGAGACCCAGTACTTC.

The J gene is TRBJ2-3, the V gene TRBV12-3 or TRBV12-4; perhaps TRBD1 as D (6 bases). The V and J ends lost 7 bases and 0 bases respectively, with 8 bases between them. The CDR3 runs to 13 residues. Here the CDR3 reads CASTGASTDTQYF. The CDR3 nucleotides are TGTGCCAGCACAGGGGCTAGCACAGATACGCAGTATTTT.

The chain employs TRBV5-1 and TRBJ2-4, with D unclear. Deletions cut 4 bases from V and 0 bases from J, with 17 bases between. The CDR3 runs 17 residues. Per germline, CDR1 SGHRS and CDR2 YFSETQ. DNA for the CDR3: TGCGCCAGCAGCCTGAGCAAAAGCCCATTAGCCAAAAACATTCAGTACTTC. It specifies CASSLSKSPLAKNIQYF.

The chain employs TRBV9 and TRBJ1-1, with 9 bases lining up with TRBD1. This CDR3 is 16 amino acids long. Germline values: CDR1 SGDLS, CDR2 YYNGEE. V trimming: 4 bases; J trimming: 5 bases; junction bases outside the gene matches: 12. CDR3 loop: CASSFGGTGSKTEAFF. Written as DNA, the CDR3 is TGTGCCAGCAGCTTCGGGGGGACAGGGTCGAAAACTGAAGCTTTCTTT.

The chain links TRBV7-2 to TRBJ1-2; unclear D gene. Germline-derived CDR1 and CDR2 are SGHTA and FQGNSA. This CDR3 is 13 amino acids long. V lost 1 base, J lost 2 bases, and 5 bases lay in between. CDR3 residues: CASSLVQNYGYTF. The CDR3 DNA follows: TGTGCCAGCAGCTTAGTCCAAAACTATGGCTACACCTTC.

The V gene is TRBV28, the J gene TRBJ2-2; D perhaps matches TRBD2 (6 bases). This CDR3 is built from 17 residues. Germline V gene sequence: CDR1 MDHEN, CDR2 SYDVKM. V was shortened by 6 bases and J by 7 bases, with 24 bases between the two germline ends. The CDR3 loop reads CASRPQPGLNGIGELFF. Written as DNA, the CDR3 is TGTGCCAGCAGACCCCAACCGGGACTCAACGGAATCGGGGAGCTGTTTTTT.

The chain couples TRBV9 to TRBJ1-6; D remains ambiguous. The germline V and J ends were trimmed by 5 bases and 1 base, with 13 bases remaining between them. This CDR3 has 16 residues. Germline CDR1 and CDR2: SGDLS and YYNGEE. CDR3 loop: CASSPQLSSYNSPLHF. In nucleotides, the CDR3 is TGTGCCAGCAGTCCACAGCTATCATCCTATAATTCACCCCTCCACTTT.